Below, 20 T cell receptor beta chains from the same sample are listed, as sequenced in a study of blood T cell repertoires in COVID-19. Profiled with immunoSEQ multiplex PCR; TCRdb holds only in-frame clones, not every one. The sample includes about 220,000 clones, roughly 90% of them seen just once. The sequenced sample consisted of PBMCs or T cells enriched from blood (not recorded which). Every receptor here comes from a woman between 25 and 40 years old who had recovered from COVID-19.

The CDR3 region is CASRIGLAGITDTQYF. The CDR3 region has the DNA TGCGCCAGCAGAATCGGACTAGCGGGGATCACAGATACGCAGTATTTT. V gene TRBV5-1 combines with J gene TRBJ2-3; 12 bases align to TRBD2. Germline assignment: CDR1 SGHRS and CDR2 YFSETQ. J lost 2 bases, V lost 5 bases, and 6 bases had no gene match. CDR3 size: 16 residues.

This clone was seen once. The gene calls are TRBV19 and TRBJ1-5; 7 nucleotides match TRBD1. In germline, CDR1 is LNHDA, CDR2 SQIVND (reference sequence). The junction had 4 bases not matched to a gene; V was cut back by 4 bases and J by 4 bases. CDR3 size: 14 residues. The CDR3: CASSTQGSNQPQHF. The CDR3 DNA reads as TGTGCCAGTAGTACACAGGGGAGTAATCAGCCCCAGCATTTT. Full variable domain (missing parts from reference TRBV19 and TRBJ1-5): DGGITQSPKYLFRKEGQNVTLSCEQNLNHDAMYWYRQDPGQGLRLIYYSQIVNDFQKGDIAEGYSVSREKKESFPLTVTSAQKNPTAFYLCASSTQGSNQPQHFGDGTRLSIL.

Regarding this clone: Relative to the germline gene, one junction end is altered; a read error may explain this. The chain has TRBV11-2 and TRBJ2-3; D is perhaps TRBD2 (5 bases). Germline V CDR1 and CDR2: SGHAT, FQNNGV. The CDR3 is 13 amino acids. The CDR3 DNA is TGTGCCGGCAGGACTCCCACCGGAGATACGCAGTATTTT. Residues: CAGRTPTGDTQYF.

CDR3 loop: CASSLMGAPLSGELFF. CDR3 in DNA: TGTGCCAGCAGCTTAATGGGGGCCCCTTTGTCCGGGGAGCTGTTTTTT. The chain is built from TRBV7-3 and TRBJ2-2; possibly TRBD1 for D (6 bases). The germline V gene has CDR1 SGHTA and CDR2 FQGTGA. Trimming removed 1 base from V and 6 bases from J, with 15 bases in between. The CDR3 runs to 16 residues.

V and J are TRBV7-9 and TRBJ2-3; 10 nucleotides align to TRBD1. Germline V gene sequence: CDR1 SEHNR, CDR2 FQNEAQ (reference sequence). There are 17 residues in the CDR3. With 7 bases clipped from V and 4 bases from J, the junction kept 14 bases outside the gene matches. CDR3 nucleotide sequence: TGTGCCAGCAAGCAACCGATGGGGACAGGGGCAGCAGATACGCAGTATTTT. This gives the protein CASKQPMGTGAADTQYF.

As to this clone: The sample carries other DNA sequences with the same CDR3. CDR3: CASSLGQGAYEQYF. For the CDR3, the DNA is TGTGCCAGCAGCCTAGGACAGGGGGCCTACGAGCAGTACTTC. The gene calls are TRBV5-4 and TRBJ2-7; 10 positions match TRBD1. The CDR3 loop spans 14 amino acids. The V gene's germline CDR1 is SGHNT and CDR2 YYREEE (reference sequence). V lost 4 bases and J lost 2; bases outside the gene matches: 3.

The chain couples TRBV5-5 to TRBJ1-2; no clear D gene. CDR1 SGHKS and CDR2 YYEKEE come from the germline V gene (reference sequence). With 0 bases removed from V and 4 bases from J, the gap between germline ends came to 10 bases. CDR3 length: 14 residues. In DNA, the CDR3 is TGTGCCAGCAGCTTGGGAGGGCCACTCTATGGCTACACCTTC. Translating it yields CASSLGGPLYGYTF.

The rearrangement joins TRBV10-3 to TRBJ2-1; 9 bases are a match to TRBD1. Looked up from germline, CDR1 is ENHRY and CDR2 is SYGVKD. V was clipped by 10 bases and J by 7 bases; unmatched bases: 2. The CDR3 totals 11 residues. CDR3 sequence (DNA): TGTGCCACCGGGACAGGGAATGAGCAGTTCTTC. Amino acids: CATGTGNEQFF.

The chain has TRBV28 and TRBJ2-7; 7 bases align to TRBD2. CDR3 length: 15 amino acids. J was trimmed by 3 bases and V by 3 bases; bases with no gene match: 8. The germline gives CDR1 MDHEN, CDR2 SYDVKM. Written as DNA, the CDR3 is TGTGCCAGCAGTTTGGGGCGGGGGAGTAGCTACGAGCAGTACTTC. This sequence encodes CASSLGRGSSYEQYF.

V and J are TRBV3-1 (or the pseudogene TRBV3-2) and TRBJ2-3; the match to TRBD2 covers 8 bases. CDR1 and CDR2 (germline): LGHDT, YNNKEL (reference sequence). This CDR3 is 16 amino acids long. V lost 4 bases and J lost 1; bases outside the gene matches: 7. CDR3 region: CASSRPSGGRTDTQYF. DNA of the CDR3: TGTGCCAGCAGCCGGCCCAGCGGGGGCCGCACAGATACGCAGTATTTT.

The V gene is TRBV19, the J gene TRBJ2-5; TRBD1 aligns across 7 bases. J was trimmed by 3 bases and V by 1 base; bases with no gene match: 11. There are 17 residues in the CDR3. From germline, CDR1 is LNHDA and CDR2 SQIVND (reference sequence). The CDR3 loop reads CASSIGAGPQGEETQYF. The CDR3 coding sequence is TGTGCCAGTAGTATAGGAGCAGGACCCCAGGGGGAAGAGACCCAGTACTTC.

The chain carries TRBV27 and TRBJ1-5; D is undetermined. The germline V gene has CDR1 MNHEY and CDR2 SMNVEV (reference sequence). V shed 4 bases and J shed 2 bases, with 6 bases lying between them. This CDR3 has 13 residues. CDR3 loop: CASSYGGNQPQHF. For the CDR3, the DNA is TGTGCCAGCAGTTACGGGGGCAATCAGCCCCAGCATTTT.

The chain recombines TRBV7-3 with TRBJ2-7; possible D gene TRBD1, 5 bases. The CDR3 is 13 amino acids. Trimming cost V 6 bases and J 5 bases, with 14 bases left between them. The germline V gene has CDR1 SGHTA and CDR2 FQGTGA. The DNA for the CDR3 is TGTGCCAGCAGTTACTCGCAGGGCCACGAGCAGTACTTC. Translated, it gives CASSYSQGHEQYF.

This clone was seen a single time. Here the CDR3 reads CASSLAPRRVKTQYF. The DNA for the CDR3 is TGTGCCAGCAGCTTAGCACCTAGACGCGTGAAGACCCAGTACTTC. J is TRBJ2-5 and V is TRBV7-2; D remains ambiguous. This CDR3 contains 15 residues. Trimming shortened V by 0 bases and J by 6 bases, and 14 bases separated the two germline ends. CDR1 and CDR2 from the germline V gene are SGHTA and FQGNSA.

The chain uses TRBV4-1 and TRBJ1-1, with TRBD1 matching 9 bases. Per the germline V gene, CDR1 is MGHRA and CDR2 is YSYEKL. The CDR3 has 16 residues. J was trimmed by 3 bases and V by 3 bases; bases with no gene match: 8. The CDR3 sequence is CASSHPPGQGYTEAFF. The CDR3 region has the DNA TGCGCCAGCAGCCATCCCCCGGGACAGGGTTACACTGAAGCTTTCTTT.

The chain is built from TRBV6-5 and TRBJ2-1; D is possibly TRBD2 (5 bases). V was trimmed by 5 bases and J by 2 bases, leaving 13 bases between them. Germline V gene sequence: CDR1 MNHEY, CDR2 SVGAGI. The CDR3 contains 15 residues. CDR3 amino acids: CASSPSGLPYNEQFF. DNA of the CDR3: TGTGCCAGCAGTCCCTCCGGACTGCCCTACAATGAGCAGTTCTTC.

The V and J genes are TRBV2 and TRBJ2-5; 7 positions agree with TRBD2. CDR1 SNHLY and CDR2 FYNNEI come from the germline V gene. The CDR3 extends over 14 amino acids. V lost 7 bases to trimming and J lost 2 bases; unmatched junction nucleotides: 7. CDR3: CASNHRGEQETQYF. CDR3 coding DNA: TGTGCCAGCAACCACCGGGGGGAGCAAGAGACCCAGTACTTC.

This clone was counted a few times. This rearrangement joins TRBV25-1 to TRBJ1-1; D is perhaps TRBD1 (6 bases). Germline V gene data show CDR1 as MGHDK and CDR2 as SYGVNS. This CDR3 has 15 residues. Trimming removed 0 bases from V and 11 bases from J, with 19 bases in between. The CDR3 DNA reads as TGTGCCAGCAGTGAATACAGGACAGCTCAAACAGGGGCTTTCTTT. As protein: CASSEYRTAQTGAFF.

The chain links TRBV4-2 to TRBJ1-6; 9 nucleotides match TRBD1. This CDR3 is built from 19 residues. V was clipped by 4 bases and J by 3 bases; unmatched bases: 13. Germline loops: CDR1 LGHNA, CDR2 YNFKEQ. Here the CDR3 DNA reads TGTGCCAGCAGCCCCCTCTCCTCCGGACAGGGGAACTATAATTCACCCCTCCACTTT. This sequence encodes CASSPLSSGQGNYNSPLHF.

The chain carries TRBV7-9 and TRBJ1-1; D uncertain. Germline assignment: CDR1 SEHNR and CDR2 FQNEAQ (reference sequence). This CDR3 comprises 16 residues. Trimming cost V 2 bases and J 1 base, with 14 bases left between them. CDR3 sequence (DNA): TGTGCCAGCAGCTTATTGTCGGGTTACTGGAACACTGAAGCTTTCTTT. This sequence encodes CASSLLSGYWNTEAFF.